Listed here is a single T cell receptor beta chain. Its target is not known. Cultured CD4+ T cell DNA was sequenced using the Oncomine TCR Beta short-read assay. MiXCR was run by TCRdb on the PCR reads, yielding one entry per CDR3 protein. The sample yields 13,000 or so distinct CDR3 sequences, around half seen once. The data were taken from a study of vaccination and CD4 T cells after COVID-19. At the level of the study: It was a median around 100 days after diagnosis, with a range of 35 to 161, that post-COVID samples were drawn.

The treatment here: roughly 11-day PBMC culture with coronavirus spike peptide pools or control peptides (ViraFEST assay). The CDR3 totals 12 residues. V lost 0 bases to trimming and J lost 9 bases, with 6 bases between them. Germline V lookup: CDR1 WNHNN, CDR2 SYGVQD (reference sequence). The source is a human donor who had recovered from COVID-19. Sample: CD4+ T cells from blood, cultured in vitro. The chain couples TRBV10-1 to TRBJ2-1; D is undetermined. The CDR3 is CASSESNGEQFF. The CDR3, as DNA: TGCGCCAGCAGTGAGTCGAATGGTGAGCAGTTCTTC.